This entry lists 23 T cell receptor beta chains sequenced from one sample in a study of identical twins. TCRdb fed the 5' RACE reads into MiXCR, producing one record per CDR3 protein. The table includes approximately 230,000 distinct CDR3 sequences, over 12% detected once. Sequenced: memory (CD45RO+) T cells sorted from blood. Every receptor here comes from a woman aged 18-29 years in good health.

This sequence joins TRBV20-1 and TRBJ2-5; TRBD2 aligns across 12 bases. The CDR3 is 14 residues long. The junction had 7 bases not matched to a gene; V was cut back by 6 bases and J by 5 bases. Germline assignment: CDR1 DFQATT and CDR2 SNEGSKA (reference sequence). The CDR3 nucleotides read TGCAGTGCACCACTAGCGGGAGGATGGGAGACCCAGTACTTC. Translation gives CSAPLAGGWETQYF.

This clonotype was counted only a few times. The rearrangement joins TRBV9 to TRBJ2-5; TRBD2 agrees at 10 bases. The CDR3 loop spans 15 amino acids. V trimming: 0 bases; J trimming: 4 bases; junction bases outside the gene matches: 3. In germline, CDR1 is SGDLS, CDR2 YYNGEE. Written as DNA, the CDR3 is TGTGCCAGCAGCGTAGTTTCTAGCGGGAGAGAGACCCAGTACTTC. It encodes CASSVVSSGRETQYF.

This clonotype was picked up many times. The chain has TRBV5-1 and TRBJ2-7; possible D gene TRBD2, 5 bases. Trimming took 5 bases from V and 6 from J, leaving 18 bases between them. CDR3 length equals 14 residues. In germline, CDR1 is SGHRS, CDR2 YFSETQ. The CDR3 is CASRRTDPVGEQYF. The CDR3 region has the DNA TGCGCCAGCAGACGGACTGATCCGGTGGGCGAGCAGTACTTC.

As to this clonotype: A much more abundant neighbour one base away suggests this may be a read error. The gene calls are TRBV4-3 and TRBJ2-3; D tentatively fits TRBD1 or TRBD2 (5 bases each). The CDR3 is made up of 13 amino acids. Germline CDR1 is LGHNA and CDR2 is YSLEER. The CDR3 spells CASSQGPRDTQNF. The CDR3 nucleotides are TGCGCCAGCAGCCAGGGACCTCGAGATACGCAGAATTTT.

The rearrangement joins TRBV20-1 to TRBJ1-1; 7 bases agree with TRBD1. Germline assignment: CDR1 DFQATT and CDR2 SNEGSKA (reference sequence). The CDR3 spans 15 residues. Trimming took 3 bases from V and 1 from J; bases not matched to a gene: 8. The CDR3 coding sequence is TGCAGTGCTAGGGGGGGACAGTCGGGGAACACTGAAGCTTTCTTT. Amino acids: CSARGGQSGNTEAFF.

The chain combines TRBV20-1 with TRBJ1-5; D perhaps matches TRBD1 (5 bases). V gave up 4 bases and J gave up 3 bases, with 10 bases separating them. The CDR3 covers 13 residues. The germline V gene has CDR1 DFQATT and CDR2 SNEGSKA (reference sequence). Here the CDR3 DNA reads TGCAGTGCTACGCCGACAGTCAATCAGCCCCAGCATTTT. Amino acids: CSATPTVNQPQHF.

This clonotype turned up a few times. V is TRBV25-1 and J is TRBJ2-2; 7 bases map to TRBD2. This CDR3 contains 15 residues. The trim removed 8 bases at V and 4 bases at J, leaving 10 bases unmatched. Germline CDR1 reads MGHDK; CDR2 reads SYGVNS. CDR3 sequence: CASRRAGSSTGELFF. The CDR3 DNA sequence: TGTGCCAGCCGTCGAGCGGGATCGAGCACCGGGGAGCTGTTTTTT. Together with reference TRBV25-1 and TRBJ2-2, the CDR3 gives the full variable domain: EADIYQTPRYLVIGTGKKITLECSQTMGHDKMYWYQQDPGMELHLIHYSYGVNSTEKGDLSSESTVSRIRTEHFPLTLESARPSHTSQYLCASRRAGSSTGELFFGEGSRLTVL.

The chain joins TRBV12-5 to TRBJ1-3; D remains ambiguous. Germline CDR1 LGHNT, CDR2 FRNRAP. Between the trimmed V and J ends, which lost 2 bases and 1 base, there was a span of 12 bases. The CDR3 has 16 amino acids. CDR3 in amino acids: CASGLMQAPSGNTIYF. The CDR3, as DNA: TGTGCTAGTGGTTTGATGCAGGCCCCATCTGGAAACACCATATATTTT.

The table lists this clonotype with a few counts. V usage is TRBV6-5 and J usage is TRBJ2-1, with 8 positions matching TRBD2. Per the germline V gene, CDR1 is MNHEY and CDR2 is SVGAGI. The CDR3 covers 17 residues. The ends lost 0 bases at V and 5 bases at J; junction bases unmatched: 9. The CDR3 spells CASSYSTSLAGNNEQFF. In DNA form, the CDR3 reads TGTGCCAGCAGTTACTCGACTTCCCTAGCGGGTAACAATGAGCAGTTCTTC.

A remark on this clonotype: One end of the junction fails to match germline, which may point to a read error. The chain joins TRBV2 to TRBJ2-7, with 9 bases identical to TRBD2. The CDR3 has 17 residues. CDR1 and CDR2 (germline): SNHLY, FYNNEI. CDR3: CASSEVRGLAGRYEQYF. The CDR3 DNA is TGTGCCAGCAGCGAAGTTAGGGGGCTAGCGGGAAGATACGAGCAGTACTTC.

This chain uses TRBV6-5 with TRBJ2-7, with TRBD1 identical over 9 bases. CDR3 length: 15 amino acids. Germline V lookup: CDR1 MNHEY, CDR2 SVGAGI. V lost 5 bases, J lost 4 bases, and 9 bases stayed unmatched. As DNA, the CDR3 is TGTGCCAGCAGTAACCGGGACAGGGCAGCGTACGAGCAGTACTTC. It encodes CASSNRDRAAYEQYF.

The chain is built from TRBV2 and TRBJ2-5, with 9 bases that match TRBD2. Germline V lookup: CDR1 SNHLY, CDR2 FYNNEI. Trimming at V came to 6 bases and at J to 4 bases, leaving 9 bases not matched to a gene. The CDR3 length is 15 residues. The CDR3 nucleotides are TGTGCCAGCAGCGCCTCGCTAGCGGGATTAGAGACCCAGTACTTC. Residues: CASSASLAGLETQYF.

J is TRBJ2-1 and V is TRBV7-9, with 9 bases that match TRBD2. Trimming at V came to 5 bases and at J to 0 bases, leaving 2 bases not matched to a gene. Germline V gives CDR1 SEHNR, CDR2 FQNEAQ (reference sequence). This CDR3 contains 15 residues. In DNA form, the CDR3 reads TGTGCCAGCAGCCGCGGGGGGGGCTCCTACAATGAGCAGTTCTTC. Residues: CASSRGGGSYNEQFF. Full variable domain (remainder filled in from reference TRBV7-9 and TRBJ2-1): DTGVSQNPRHKITKRGQNVTFRCDPISEHNRLYWYRQTLGQGPEFLTYFQNEAQLEKSRLLSDRFSAERPKGSFSTLEIQRTEQGDSAMYLCASSRGGGSYNEQFFGPGTRLTVL.

This CDR3 is CSARGTGMSYEQYF. The CDR3 region has the DNA TGCAGTGCTAGAGGGACAGGGATGTCCTACGAGCAGTACTTC. The chain employs TRBV20-1 and TRBJ2-7; 8 positions match TRBD1. Per the germline V gene, CDR1 is DFQATT and CDR2 is SNEGSKA (reference sequence). With 1 base clipped from V and 1 base from J, the junction kept 3 bases outside the gene matches. This CDR3 contains 14 residues.

This clonotype was seen a handful of times. V gene TRBV27 combines with J gene TRBJ2-1; 8 bases map to TRBD2. CDR1 and CDR2 from the germline V gene are MNHEY and SMNVEV (reference sequence). The CDR3 spans 14 residues. V was pared by 3 bases and J by 8 bases, with 6 bases of the junction left unmatched. CDR3 sequence (DNA): TGTGCCAGCAGTTTTGGACTAGCTATGGATGAGCAGTTCTTC. It translates to CASSFGLAMDEQFF.

This clonotype was found many times. The V gene is TRBV7-9, the J gene TRBJ1-6, with a tentative D call TRBD1 (6 bases). Germline values: CDR1 SEHNR, CDR2 FQNEAQ (reference sequence). V lost 6 bases to trimming and J lost 7 bases, with 22 bases between them. The CDR3 runs 17 residues. CDR3 bases: TGTGCCAGCAGTCAACCTATAGGGACAAGCGGGAATTCACCCCTCCACTTT. Amino acids: CASSQPIGTSGNSPLHF.

This clonotype has just one count. The chain carries TRBV2 and TRBJ1-2; weak D call: TRBD1 (5 bases). CDR1 is SNHLY and CDR2 is FYNNEI in the germline V gene. The V and J ends lost 6 bases and 3 bases respectively, with 14 bases between them. The CDR3 length is 14 residues. CDR3 nucleotides: TGTGCCAGCAGGGAGGGGTCGAACGACTATGGCTACACCTTC. This encodes CASREGSNDYGYTF.

The chain combines TRBV6-1 with TRBJ2-5, with D hard to call. Germline V gives CDR1 MNHNS, CDR2 SASEGT. The ends were cut back, 2 bases at V and 5 bases at J, with 3 bases in the middle. This CDR3 is 11 amino acids long. As DNA, the CDR3 is TGTGCCAGCAGTGAATTCGAGACCCAGTACTTC. The encoded protein is CASSEFETQYF.

DNA for the CDR3: TGCAGTGCCATCAAGACTAGCGGGAGTTACGAGCAGTACTTC. Residues: CSAIKTSGSYEQYF. The chain combines TRBV20-1 with TRBJ2-7; 12 bases match TRBD2. This CDR3 has 14 residues. CDR1 and CDR2 from the germline V gene are DFQATT and SNEGSKA (reference sequence). V dropped 6 bases and J dropped 4; count of bases not matched to a gene: 7.

The rearrangement links TRBV5-4 to TRBJ1-2; unclear D gene. The CDR3 covers 15 residues. Germline V CDR1 and CDR2: SGHNT, YYREEE (reference sequence). Trimming removed 2 bases from V and 8 bases from J, with 19 bases in between. The CDR3 DNA reads TGTGCCAGCAGCTTCCCCCGGCGGGGATTGGGAGGCTACACCTTC. Amino acids: CASSFPRRGLGGYTF.

This clonotype has a count of ten or more. The V and J genes are TRBV5-1 and TRBJ2-2; D may be TRBD1 (6 bases). Germline V CDR1 and CDR2: SGHRS, YFSETQ. V was pared by 5 bases and J by 5 bases, with 19 bases between. The CDR3 consists of 16 residues. CDR3 protein: CASRKGGASQTGELFF. CDR3 DNA: TGCGCCAGCAGGAAAGGGGGTGCCTCTCAGACCGGGGAGCTGTTTTTT.

This clonotype has more than one count but fewer than ten. The CDR3 bases are TGTGCCAGCAGTTCGATCGGGACTAGCGGGGAAAGGAACATTCAGTACTTC. Translated: CASSSIGTSGERNIQYF. V and J are TRBV28 and TRBJ2-4; 13 positions match TRBD2. The V and J ends lost 4 bases and 7 bases, in that order; junction bases with no gene match: 10. Germline assignment: CDR1 MDHEN and CDR2 SYDVKM. This CDR3 has 17 amino acids.

A few counts support this clonotype. This chain links TRBV7-3 with TRBJ2-1; the D is unclear. The CDR3 has 12 amino acids. Trimming cost V 1 base and J 7 bases, with 5 bases left between them. Germline CDR1 SGHTA, CDR2 FQGTGA. The CDR3 DNA sequence: TGTGCCAGCAGCTTAATGGATAATGAGCAGTTCTTC. Its protein is CASSLMDNEQFF.